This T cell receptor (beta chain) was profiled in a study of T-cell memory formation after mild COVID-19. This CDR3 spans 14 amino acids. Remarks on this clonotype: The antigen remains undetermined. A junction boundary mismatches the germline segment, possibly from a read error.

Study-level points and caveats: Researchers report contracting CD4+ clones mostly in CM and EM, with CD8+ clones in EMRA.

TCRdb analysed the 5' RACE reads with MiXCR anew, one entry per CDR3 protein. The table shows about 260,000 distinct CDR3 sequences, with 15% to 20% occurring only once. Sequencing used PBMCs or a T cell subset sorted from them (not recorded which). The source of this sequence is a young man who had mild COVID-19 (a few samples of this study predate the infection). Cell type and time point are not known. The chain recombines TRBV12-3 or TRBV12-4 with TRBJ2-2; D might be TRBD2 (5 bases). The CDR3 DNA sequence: TGTGCCAGCAGTTTCGTCGGGAACCCCGGGGAGCTGTTTTTT. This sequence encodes CASSFVGNPGELFF.